One and the same sample provided the 21 T cell receptor beta chains below, sequenced in a study of T cells in Graves' hyperthyroidism and ophthalmopathy. Amplified regions were TCR beta CDR3 sequences from RNA transcripts. HTBI primers were employed in a first-round RT-PCR of the TCR CDR3. TCRdb re-called the multiplex PCR reads with MiXCR, one entry per CDR3 protein. The repertoire holds hundreds of thousands of distinct CDR3 sequences, 14% seen once, with about 10% in the top ten. Sequencing was performed on blood. These TCRs come from a woman aged 18 to 35 with Graves' hyperthyroidism.

This clonotype was picked up a small number of times. For the CDR3, the DNA is TGTGCCAGCAGCCCGTCTCCGCTAGCGGGAGTATCAGATACGCAGTATTTT. Translation gives CASSPSPLAGVSDTQYF. The J gene is TRBJ2-3, the V gene TRBV7-9; 10 bases align to TRBD2. Germline trimming cut 5 bases from V and 4 bases from J; bases unmatched to any gene: 12. CDR1 is SEHNR, CDR2 FQNEAQ, per germline (reference sequence). The CDR3 consists of 17 residues.

The table lists this clonotype with many counts. The chain has TRBV7-8 and TRBJ2-3; D perhaps matches TRBD1 (6 bases). Germline CDR1 reads SGHVS; CDR2 reads FQNEAQ. With 4 bases removed from V and 0 bases from J, the gap between germline ends came to 17 bases. This CDR3 comprises 17 residues. The CDR3 is CASSSVLGQTSTDTQYF. As DNA, the CDR3 is TGTGCCAGCAGCTCGGTCTTAGGACAGACTAGCACAGATACGCAGTATTTT.

J is TRBJ2-1 and V is TRBV10-3; weak D call: TRBD2 (6 bases). V was trimmed by 4 bases and J by 2 bases, leaving 18 bases between them. This CDR3 region has 17 residues. From germline, CDR1 is ENHRY and CDR2 SYGVKD. The chain's CDR3 is CAISGIMREGPYNEQFF. CDR3 nucleotide sequence: TGTGCCATCAGTGGTATAATGCGGGAAGGTCCCTACAATGAGCAGTTCTTC.

The V call is TRBV20-1, the J call TRBJ2-7, with 9 bases identical to TRBD1. CDR1 and CDR2 (germline): DFQATT, SNEGSKA (reference sequence). This CDR3 region has 13 residues. The V segment lost 6 bases and the J segment 2 bases; nucleotides outside the gene matches: 5. CDR3 sequence: CSAQTGGAYEQYF. Here the CDR3 DNA reads TGCAGTGCGCAGACAGGGGGGGCCTACGAGCAGTACTTC.

The chain has TRBV29-1 and TRBJ1-1; no definite D call. Germline CDR1 SQVTM, CDR2 ANQGSEA. Deletions cut 6 bases from V and 5 bases from J, with 16 bases between. The CDR3 is made up of 13 amino acids. In DNA form, the CDR3 reads TGCAGCGTCCCCCCCCATGGGATGACTGAAGCTTTCTTT. Amino acid sequence: CSVPPHGMTEAFF.

The chain is built from TRBV24-1 and TRBJ2-1, with 7 bases matching TRBD2. CDR1 is KGHDR, CDR2 SFDVKD, per germline. This CDR3 region has 16 residues. The V gene end was trimmed by 2 bases and the J gene end by 9 bases; junction bases not matched to a gene: 12. The CDR3 nucleotides read TGTGCCACCAGTGATTATAGCGGCCCGTGGGGGGGTGAGCAGTTCTTC. It translates to CATSDYSGPWGGEQFF.

V is TRBV12-3 or TRBV12-4 and J is TRBJ2-1; D not resolved. The CDR3 totals 13 residues. The V gene lost 3 bases and the J gene lost 4 bases, with 7 bases spanning the gap. CDR3 region: CASSFLQYNEQFF. CDR3 coding DNA: TGTGCCAGCAGTTTCTTACAGTACAATGAGCAGTTCTTC.

This clonotype was found many times. J is TRBJ2-3 and V is TRBV20-1; 9 bases align to TRBD1. V lost 3 bases to trimming and J lost 2 bases; unmatched junction nucleotides: 9. The CDR3 has 16 residues. The V gene's germline CDR1 is DFQATT and CDR2 SNEGSKA (reference sequence). This chain's CDR3 is CSASRGQGVFTDTQYF. The CDR3 region has the DNA TGCAGTGCTAGCAGGGGACAGGGAGTTTTCACAGATACGCAGTATTTT.

This clonotype has a count of ten or more. The V call is TRBV28, the J call TRBJ2-3; 9 nucleotides line up with TRBD2. V lost 6 bases and J lost 4; bases outside the gene matches: 2. Per the germline V gene, CDR1 is MDHEN and CDR2 is SYDVKM. The length of the CDR3 is 13 residues. CDR3 in DNA: TGTGCCAGCAGCGCGGGAGGGCCAGATACGCAGTATTTT. This gives the protein CASSAGGPDTQYF.

The chain recombines TRBV9 with TRBJ2-3, with 10 bases fitting TRBD1. CDR3 size: 15 residues. Germline CDR1 and CDR2: SGDLS and YYNGEE. The V gene end was trimmed by 3 bases and the J gene end by 2 bases; junction bases not matched to a gene: 3. CDR3 sequence: CASSERQGATDTQYF. CDR3 DNA: TGTGCCAGCAGCGAACGACAGGGGGCCACAGATACGCAGTATTTT.

In its sample, this clonotype was seen a few times. The CDR3 loop reads CASSQYHGIEQYF. The CDR3 region has the DNA TGTGCCAGCAGCCAATACCATGGCATCGAGCAGTACTTC. This chain uses TRBV16 with TRBJ2-7; D is ambiguous. The V gene lost 1 base and the J gene lost 6 bases, with 10 bases spanning the gap. Germline CDR1 is KGHSY and CDR2 is FQNENV. The CDR3 sequence is 13 residues long.

This clonotype was detected ten times or more. This chain uses TRBV3-1 with TRBJ1-2; D gene ambiguous. The V gene lost 6 bases and the J gene lost 4 bases, with 9 bases spanning the gap. This CDR3 has 12 residues. Germline V CDR1 and CDR2: LGHDT, YNNKEL (reference sequence). CDR3 nucleotides: TGTGCCAGCAGAGGAGAAGCCTATGGCTACACCTTC. Amino acid sequence: CASRGEAYGYTF.

This clonotype was seen repeatedly, ten times or more. V usage is TRBV11-2 and J usage is TRBJ2-4; 9 bases are a match to TRBD1. The CDR3 is 17 amino acids. The germline V gene encodes CDR1 SGHAT and CDR2 FQNNGV. V dropped 5 bases and J dropped 2; count of bases not matched to a gene: 10. DNA for the CDR3: TGTGCCAGCAGCACATACAGGGGGCGAAGGACCAAAAACATTCAGTACTTC. Translation: CASSTYRGRRTKNIQYF.

This clonotype was seen repeatedly, ten times or more. The CDR3 DNA is TGTGCCAGCAGTTCTCAGATCACCTACAATGAGCAGTTCTTC. Protein product: CASSSQITYNEQFF. V usage is TRBV27 and J usage is TRBJ2-1; the D is unclear. The V end was cut by 4 bases, the J end by 2 bases, with 9 bases between. The CDR3 covers 14 residues. Germline lookup yields CDR1 MNHEY and CDR2 SMNVEV (reference sequence).

This clonotype was seen many times. The gene calls are TRBV29-1 and TRBJ2-7; D tentatively fits TRBD1 or TRBD2 (7 bases each). The CDR3 length is 13 residues. Germline-derived CDR1 and CDR2 are SQVTM and ANQGSEA. The V gene lost 6 bases and the J gene lost 7 bases, with 19 bases spanning the gap. The CDR3 is CSVAGAGGREQYF. The CDR3 region has the DNA TGCAGCGTGGCGGGGGCAGGGGGGCGGGAGCAGTACTTC.

This clonotype was counted many times. The chain combines TRBV6-1 with TRBJ1-1; no clear D gene. Germline lookup yields CDR1 MNHNS and CDR2 SASEGT. V lost 2 bases, J lost 4 bases, and 11 bases lay in between. The CDR3 contains 14 residues. DNA for the CDR3: TGTGCCAGCAGTGAATATTGGTTCCGCACTGAAGCTTTCTTT. This gives the protein CASSEYWFRTEAFF.

Ten or more counts support this clonotype. The J gene is TRBJ1-4, the V gene TRBV30; 10 bases agree with TRBD1. V lost 3 bases, J lost 8 bases, and 6 bases stayed unmatched. The CDR3 contains 14 residues. CDR1 and CDR2 from the germline V gene are GTSNPN and SVGIG (reference sequence). In nucleotides, the CDR3 is TGTGCCTGGAGCGAGACAGGGGGCGGGGAAAAACTGTTTTTT. Translation: CAWSETGGGEKLFF.

The chain is built from TRBV19 and TRBJ2-5; 11 bases line up with TRBD2. CDR1 is LNHDA and CDR2 is SQIVND in the germline V gene (reference sequence). With V trimmed by 6 bases and J by 4 bases, 13 bases remained unmatched. CDR3 length: 17 residues. The CDR3 bases are TGTGCCAGTAGCCGAACCCCACTAGCGGGAGTTCGAGAGACCCAGTACTTC. Protein: CASSRTPLAGVRETQYF.

This clonotype came up a few times. This rearrangement joins TRBV12-3 or TRBV12-4 to TRBJ1-5, with no clear D. This CDR3 has 15 residues. V was cut by 3 bases and J by 0 bases, with 9 bases left in between. The CDR3 nucleotides read TGTGCCAGCAGTTTTCGTGGTAGTAGCAATCAGCCCCAGCATTTT. Its protein is CASSFRGSSNQPQHF.

The V call is TRBV7-6, the J call TRBJ1-1; a weak D match, TRBD1 (5 bases). The V gene's germline CDR1 is SGHVS and CDR2 FNYEAQ. The V end was cut by 1 base, the J end by 4 bases, with 10 bases between. The CDR3 totals 14 residues. This CDR3 reads CASSLGGSGTEAFF. The CDR3 DNA is TGTGCCAGCAGCTTAGGGGGGAGCGGCACTGAAGCTTTCTTT.

This clonotype was seen many times. This chain joins TRBV20-1 and TRBJ2-3; TRBD2 is a possible D gene (5 bases). Germline CDR1 is DFQATT and CDR2 is SNEGSKA (reference sequence). The CDR3 totals 15 residues. V lost 1 base, J lost 0 bases, and 11 bases lay in between. CDR3 in amino acids: CSARGGARSTDTQYF. CDR3 DNA sequence: TGCAGTGCTAGAGGGGGAGCGAGAAGCACAGATACGCAGTATTTT.